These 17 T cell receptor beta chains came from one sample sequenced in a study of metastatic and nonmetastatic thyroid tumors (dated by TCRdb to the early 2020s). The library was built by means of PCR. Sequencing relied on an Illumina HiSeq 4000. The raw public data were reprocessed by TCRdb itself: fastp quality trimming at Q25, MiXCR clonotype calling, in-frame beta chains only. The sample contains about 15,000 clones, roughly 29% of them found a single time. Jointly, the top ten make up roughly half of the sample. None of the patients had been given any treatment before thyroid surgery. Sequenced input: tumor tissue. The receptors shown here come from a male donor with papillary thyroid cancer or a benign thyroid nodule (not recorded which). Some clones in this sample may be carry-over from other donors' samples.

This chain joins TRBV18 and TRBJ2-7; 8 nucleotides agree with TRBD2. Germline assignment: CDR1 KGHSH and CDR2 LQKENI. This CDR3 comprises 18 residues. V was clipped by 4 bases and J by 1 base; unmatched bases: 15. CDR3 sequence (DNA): TGTGCCAGCTCACTCAAAGGGGGGTCGGGACTAGTGTCCTACGAGCAGTACTTC. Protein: CASSLKGGSGLVSYEQYF.

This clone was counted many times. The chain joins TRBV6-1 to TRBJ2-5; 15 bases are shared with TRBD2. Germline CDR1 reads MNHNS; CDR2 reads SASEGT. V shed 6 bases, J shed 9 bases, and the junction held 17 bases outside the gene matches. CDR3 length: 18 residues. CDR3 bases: TGTGCCAGCAGAGAACATATAAGCTGGACTAGCGGGAGGGCCCCCCAGTACTTC. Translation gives CASREHISWTSGRAPQYF.

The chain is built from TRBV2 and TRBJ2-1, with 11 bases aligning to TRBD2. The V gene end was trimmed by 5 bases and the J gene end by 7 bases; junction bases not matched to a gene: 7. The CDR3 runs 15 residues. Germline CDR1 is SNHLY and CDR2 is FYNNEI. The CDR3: CASSITSGRENEQFF. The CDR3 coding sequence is TGTGCCAGCAGTATAACTAGCGGGAGAGAAAATGAGCAGTTCTTC.

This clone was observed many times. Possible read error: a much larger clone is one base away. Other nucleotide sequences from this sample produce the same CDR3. The CDR3 spells CASSPQAGGLGYGYTF. The CDR3 DNA reads TGTGCCAGCAGCCCCCAGGCAGGGGGCTTGGGGTATGGCTACACCTTC. V usage is TRBV2 and J usage is TRBJ1-2; TRBD1 matches 8 bases. This CDR3 spans 16 amino acids. CDR1 SNHLY and CDR2 FYNNEI come from the germline V gene. V dropped 6 bases and J dropped 5; count of bases not matched to a gene: 14. The whole variable domain, filled in from reference TRBV2 and TRBJ1-2, reads EPEVTQTPSHQVTQMGQEVILRCVPISNHLYFYWYRQILGQKVEFLVSFYNNEISEKSEIFDDQFSVERPDGSNFTLKIRSTKLEDSAMYFCASSPQAGGLGYGYTFGSGTRLTVV.

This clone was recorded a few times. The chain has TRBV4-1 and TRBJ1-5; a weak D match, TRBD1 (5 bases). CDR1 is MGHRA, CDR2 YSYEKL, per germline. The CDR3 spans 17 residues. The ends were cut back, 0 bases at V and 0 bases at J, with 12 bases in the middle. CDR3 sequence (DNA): TGCGCCAGCAGCCAAGATGGGGGACGGATTAGCAATCAGCCCCAGCATTTT. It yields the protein CASSQDGGRISNQPQHF.

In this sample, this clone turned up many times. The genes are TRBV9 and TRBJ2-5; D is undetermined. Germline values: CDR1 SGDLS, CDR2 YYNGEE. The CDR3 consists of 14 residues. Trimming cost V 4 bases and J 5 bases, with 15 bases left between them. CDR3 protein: CASSPRGFSETQYF. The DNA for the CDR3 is TGTGCCAGCAGCCCAAGAGGCTTTTCGGAGACCCAGTACTTC.

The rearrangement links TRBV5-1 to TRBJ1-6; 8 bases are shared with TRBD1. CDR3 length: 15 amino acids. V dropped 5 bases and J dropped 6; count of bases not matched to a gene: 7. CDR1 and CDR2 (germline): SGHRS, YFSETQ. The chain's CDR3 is CASRKDRVGNSPLHF. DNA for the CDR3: TGCGCCAGCAGGAAGGACAGGGTTGGTAATTCACCCCTCCACTTT.

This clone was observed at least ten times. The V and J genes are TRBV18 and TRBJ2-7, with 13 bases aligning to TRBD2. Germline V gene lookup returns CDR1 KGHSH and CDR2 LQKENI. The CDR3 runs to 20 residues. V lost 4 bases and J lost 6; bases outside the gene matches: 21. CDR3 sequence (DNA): TGTGCCAGCTCACTCATATGGGGGTCGGGACTAGCGGGACCTACCTTCGAGCAGTACTTC. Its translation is CASSLIWGSGLAGPTFEQYF. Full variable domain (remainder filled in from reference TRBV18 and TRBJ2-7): NAGVMQNPRHLVRRRGQEARLRCSPMKGHSHVYWYRQLPEEGLKFMVYLQKENIIDESGMPKERFSAEFPKEGPSILRIQQVVRGDSAAYFCASSLIWGSGLAGPTFEQYFGPGTRLTVT.

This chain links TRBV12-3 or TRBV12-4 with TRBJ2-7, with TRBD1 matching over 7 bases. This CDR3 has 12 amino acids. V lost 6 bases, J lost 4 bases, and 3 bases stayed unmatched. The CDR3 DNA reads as TGTGCCAGCAGCCCGACAGGGTACGAGCAGTACTTC. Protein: CASSPTGYEQYF.

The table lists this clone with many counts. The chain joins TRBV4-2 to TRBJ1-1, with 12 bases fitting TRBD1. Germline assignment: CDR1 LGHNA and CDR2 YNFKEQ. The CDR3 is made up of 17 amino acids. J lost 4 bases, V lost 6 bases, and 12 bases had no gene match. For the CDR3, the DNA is TGTGCCAGCAGTCTCCGGGACAGGGGGCGACTGGGCACTGAAGCTTTCTTT. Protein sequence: CASSLRDRGRLGTEAFF.

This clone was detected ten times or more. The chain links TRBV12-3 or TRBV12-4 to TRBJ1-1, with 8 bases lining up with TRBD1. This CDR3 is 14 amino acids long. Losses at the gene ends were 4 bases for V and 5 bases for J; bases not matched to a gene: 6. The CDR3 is CASSSWTGLTEAFF. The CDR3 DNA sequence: TGTGCCAGCAGTTCGTGGACAGGGTTGACTGAAGCTTTCTTT.

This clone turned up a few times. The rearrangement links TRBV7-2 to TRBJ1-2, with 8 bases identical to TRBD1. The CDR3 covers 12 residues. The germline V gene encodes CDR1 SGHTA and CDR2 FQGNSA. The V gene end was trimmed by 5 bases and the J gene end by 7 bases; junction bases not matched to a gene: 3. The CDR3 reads CASSITGGGYTF. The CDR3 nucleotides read TGTGCCAGCAGCATTACAGGGGGTGGCTACACCTTC. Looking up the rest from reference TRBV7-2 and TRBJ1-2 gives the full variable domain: GAGVSQSPSNKVTEKGKDVELRCDPISGHTALYWYRQSLGQGLEFLIYFQGNSAPDKSGLPSDRFSAERTGGSVSTLTIQRTQQEDSAVYLCASSITGGGYTFGSGTRLTVV.

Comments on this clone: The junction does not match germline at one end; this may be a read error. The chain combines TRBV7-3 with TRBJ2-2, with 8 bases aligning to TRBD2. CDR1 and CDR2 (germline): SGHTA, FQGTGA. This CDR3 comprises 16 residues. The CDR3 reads CASRLRPARGGGELFF. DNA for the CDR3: TGTGCCAGCAGATTAAGGCCGGCACGGGGGGGCGGAGAGCTCTTTTTT.

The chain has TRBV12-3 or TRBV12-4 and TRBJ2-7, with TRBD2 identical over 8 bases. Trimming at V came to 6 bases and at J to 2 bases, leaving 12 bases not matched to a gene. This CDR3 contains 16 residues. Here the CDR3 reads CASRNSSGFIPYEQYF. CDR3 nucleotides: TGTGCCAGCAGAAACTCTAGCGGGTTTATCCCCTACGAGCAGTACTTC.

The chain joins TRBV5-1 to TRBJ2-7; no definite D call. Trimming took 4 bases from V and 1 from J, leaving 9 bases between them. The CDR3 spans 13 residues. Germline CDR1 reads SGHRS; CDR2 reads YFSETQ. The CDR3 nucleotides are TGCGCCAGCAGCCCCGAGTGGTCCTACGAGCAGTACTTC. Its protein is CASSPEWSYEQYF. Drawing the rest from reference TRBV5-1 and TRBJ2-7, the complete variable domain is KAGVTQTPRYLIKTRGQQVTLSCSPISGHRSVSWYQQTPGQGLQFLFEYFSETQRNKGNFPGRFSGRQFSNSRSEMNVSTLELGDSALYLCASSPEWSYEQYFGPGTRLTVT.

CDR3 loop: CASSLPGKSYEQYF. In DNA, the CDR3 is TGTGCCAGCAGCTTGCCAGGGAAGTCCTACGAGCAGTACTTC. The chain combines TRBV5-5 with TRBJ2-7, with TRBD1 as a possible D gene (5 bases). With 1 base removed from V and 1 base from J, the gap between germline ends came to 9 bases. CDR3 length: 14 amino acids. Germline V gene sequence: CDR1 SGHKS, CDR2 YYEKEE (reference sequence).

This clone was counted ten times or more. The CDR3 DNA sequence: TGTGCCAGTAGTACGGGGACTACCAAAAACATTCAGTACTTC. Protein sequence: CASSTGTTKNIQYF. V is TRBV19 and J is TRBJ2-4; 7 positions agree with TRBD2. CDR3 length equals 14 residues. Trimming cost V 4 bases and J 2 bases; bases outside gene matches: 2. The germline V gene encodes CDR1 LNHDA and CDR2 SQIVND (reference sequence).